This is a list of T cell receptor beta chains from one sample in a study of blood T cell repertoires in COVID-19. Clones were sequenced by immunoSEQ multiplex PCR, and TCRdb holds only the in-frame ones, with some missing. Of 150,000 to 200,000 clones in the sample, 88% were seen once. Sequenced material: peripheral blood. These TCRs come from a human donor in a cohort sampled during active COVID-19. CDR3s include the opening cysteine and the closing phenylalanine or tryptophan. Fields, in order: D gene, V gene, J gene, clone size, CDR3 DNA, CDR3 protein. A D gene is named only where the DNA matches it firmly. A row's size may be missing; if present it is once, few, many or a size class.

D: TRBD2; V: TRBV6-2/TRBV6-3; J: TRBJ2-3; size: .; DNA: TGTGCCAGCAGTTACTCGATCTCTAGCGGGAGCACAGATACGCAGTATTTT; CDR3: CASSYSISSGSTDTQYF
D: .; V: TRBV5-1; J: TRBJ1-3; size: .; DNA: TGCGCCAGCAGCTCCCCCAGGGTGAGGTCTGGAAACACCATATATTTT; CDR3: CASSSPRVRSGNTIYF
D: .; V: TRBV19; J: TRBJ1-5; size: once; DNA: TGTGCCAGTAGTATAGTTCGGGGTCGGGGGGCACAGCCCCAGCATTTT; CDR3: CASSIVRGRGAQPQHF
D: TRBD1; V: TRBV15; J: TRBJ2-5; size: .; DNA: TGTGCCACCAGCAGGGGGACAGGGGCCTTTCAAGAGACCCAGTACTTC; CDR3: CATSRGTGAFQETQYF
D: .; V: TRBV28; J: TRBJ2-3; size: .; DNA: TGTGCCAGCAGTTTAATAGAGTCCACAGATACGCAGTATTTT; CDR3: CASSLIESTDTQYF
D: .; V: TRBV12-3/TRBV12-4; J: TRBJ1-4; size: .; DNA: TGTGCCAGCAGTTTGACAGGAGAAGAAAAACTGTTTTTT; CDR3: CASSLTGEEKLFF
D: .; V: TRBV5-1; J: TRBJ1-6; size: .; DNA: TGCGCCAGCAGCCCCGGGTCGGGGGGTCGGTTGAGATCACCCCTCCACTTT; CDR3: CASSPGSGGRLRSPLHF
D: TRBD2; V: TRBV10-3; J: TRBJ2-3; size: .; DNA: TGTGCCACCGTAGCGGGAGGCTCCACAGATACGCAGTATTTT; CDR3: CATVAGGSTDTQYF
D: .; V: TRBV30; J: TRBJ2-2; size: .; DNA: TGTGTCTGGACCTACGGAGGATCGAACACCGGGGAGCTGTTTTTT; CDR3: CVWTYGGSNTGELFF
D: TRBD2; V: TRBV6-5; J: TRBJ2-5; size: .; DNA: TGTGCCGCTCGCCCTAGCGGCCAAGAGACCCAGTACTTC; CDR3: CAARPSGQETQYF